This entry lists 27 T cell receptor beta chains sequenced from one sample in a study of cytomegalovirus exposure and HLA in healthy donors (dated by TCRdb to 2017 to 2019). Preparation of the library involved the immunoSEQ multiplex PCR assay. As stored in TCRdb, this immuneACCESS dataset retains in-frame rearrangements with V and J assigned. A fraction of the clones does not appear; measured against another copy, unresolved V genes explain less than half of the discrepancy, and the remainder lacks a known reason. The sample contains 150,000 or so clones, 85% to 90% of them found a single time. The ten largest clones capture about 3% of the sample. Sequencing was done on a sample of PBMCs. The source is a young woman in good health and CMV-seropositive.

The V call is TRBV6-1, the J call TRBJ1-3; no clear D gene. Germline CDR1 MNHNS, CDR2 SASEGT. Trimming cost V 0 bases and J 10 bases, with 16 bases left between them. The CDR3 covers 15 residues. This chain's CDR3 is CASSEAWLEGTTIYF. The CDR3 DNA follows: TGTGCCAGCAGTGAAGCATGGTTAGAGGGTACAACCATATATTTT.

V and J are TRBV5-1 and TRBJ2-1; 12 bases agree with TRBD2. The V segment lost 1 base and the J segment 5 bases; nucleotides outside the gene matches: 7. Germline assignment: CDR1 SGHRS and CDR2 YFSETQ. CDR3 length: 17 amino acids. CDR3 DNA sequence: TGCGCCAGCAGCTTGCGCTGGACTAGCGGGACCAACAATGAGCAGTTCTTC. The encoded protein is CASSLRWTSGTNNEQFF. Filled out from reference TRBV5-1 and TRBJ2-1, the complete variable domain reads KAGVTQTPRYLIKTRGQQVTLSCSPISGHRSVSWYQQTPGQGLQFLFEYFSETQRNKGNFPGRFSGRQFSNSRSEMNVSTLELGDSALYLCASSLRWTSGTNNEQFFGPGTRLTVL.

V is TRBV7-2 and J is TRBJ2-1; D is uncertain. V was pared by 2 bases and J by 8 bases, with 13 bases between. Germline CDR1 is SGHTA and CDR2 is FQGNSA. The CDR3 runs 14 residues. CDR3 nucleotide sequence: TGTGCCAGCAGCTTAAGATACCAGAGCGATGAGCAGTTCTTC. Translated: CASSLRYQSDEQFF.

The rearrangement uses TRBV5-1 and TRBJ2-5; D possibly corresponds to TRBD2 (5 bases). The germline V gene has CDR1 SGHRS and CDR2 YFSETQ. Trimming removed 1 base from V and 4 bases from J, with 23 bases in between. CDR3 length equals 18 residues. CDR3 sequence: CASSLQFSGARRPETQYF. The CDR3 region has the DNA TGCGCCAGCAGCTTGCAATTCAGCGGAGCCCGCCGACCAGAGACCCAGTACTTC.

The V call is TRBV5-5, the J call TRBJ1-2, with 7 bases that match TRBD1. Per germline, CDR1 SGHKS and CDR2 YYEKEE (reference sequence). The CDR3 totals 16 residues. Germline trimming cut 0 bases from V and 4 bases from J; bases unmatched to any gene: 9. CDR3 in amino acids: CASSLAGQRPGYGYTF. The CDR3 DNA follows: TGTGCCAGCAGCTTGGCGGGACAGCGCCCTGGCTATGGCTACACCTTC.

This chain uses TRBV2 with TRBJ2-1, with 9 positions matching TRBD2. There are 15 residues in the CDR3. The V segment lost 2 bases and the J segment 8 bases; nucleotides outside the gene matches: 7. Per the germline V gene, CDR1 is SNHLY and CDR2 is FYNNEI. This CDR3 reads CASSELASGTYEQFF. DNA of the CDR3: TGTGCCAGCAGTGAACTTGCTAGCGGGACTTATGAGCAGTTCTTC.

This chain's CDR3 is CASSLGAERTYEQYF. CDR3 sequence (DNA): TGTGCCAGCAGTTTAGGGGCAGAGAGAACCTACGAGCAGTACTTC. The rearrangement uses TRBV27 and TRBJ2-7, with TRBD1 as a possible D gene (5 bases). Germline V CDR1 and CDR2: MNHEY, SMNVEV (reference sequence). The length of the CDR3 is 15 residues. V gave up 2 bases and J gave up 2 bases, with 13 bases separating them.

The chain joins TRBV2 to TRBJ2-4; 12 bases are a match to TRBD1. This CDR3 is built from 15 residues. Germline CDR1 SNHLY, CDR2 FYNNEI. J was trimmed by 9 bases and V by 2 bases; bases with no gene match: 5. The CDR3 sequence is CASSEWDRGPVIQYF. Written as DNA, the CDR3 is TGTGCCAGCAGTGAATGGGACAGGGGGCCGGTCATTCAGTACTTC. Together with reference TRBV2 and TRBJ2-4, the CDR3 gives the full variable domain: EPEVTQTPSHQVTQMGQEVILRCVPISNHLYFYWYRQILGQKVEFLVSFYNNEISEKSEIFDDQFSVERPDGSNFTLKIRSTKLEDSAMYFCASSEWDRGPVIQYFGAGTRLSVL.

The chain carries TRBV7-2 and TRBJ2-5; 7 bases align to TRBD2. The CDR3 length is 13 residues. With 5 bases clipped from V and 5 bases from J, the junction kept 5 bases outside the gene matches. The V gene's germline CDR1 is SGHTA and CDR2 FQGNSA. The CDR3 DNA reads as TGTGCCAGCAGCCGAAGCGGGACGGAGACCCAGTACTTC. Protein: CASSRSGTETQYF.

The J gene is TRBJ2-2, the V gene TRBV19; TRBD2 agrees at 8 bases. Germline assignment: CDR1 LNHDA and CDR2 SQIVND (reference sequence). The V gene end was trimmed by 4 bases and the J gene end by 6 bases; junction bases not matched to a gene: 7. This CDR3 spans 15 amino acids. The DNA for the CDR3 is TGTGCCAGTAGTAATCAGCGGGAGTTTGCCGGGGAGCTGTTTTTT. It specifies CASSNQREFAGELFF.

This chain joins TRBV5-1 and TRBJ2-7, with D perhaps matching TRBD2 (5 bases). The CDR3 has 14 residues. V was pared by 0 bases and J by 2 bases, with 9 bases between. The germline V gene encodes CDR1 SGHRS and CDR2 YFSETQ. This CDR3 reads CASSLGTGTYEQYF. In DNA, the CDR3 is TGCGCCAGCAGCTTGGGGACTGGCACCTACGAGCAGTACTTC.

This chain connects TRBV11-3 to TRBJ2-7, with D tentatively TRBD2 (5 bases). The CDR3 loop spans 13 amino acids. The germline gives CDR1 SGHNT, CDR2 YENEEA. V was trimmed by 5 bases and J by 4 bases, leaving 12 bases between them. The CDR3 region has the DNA TGTGCCAGCAGCGTAGTTGAGGGTTACGAGCAGTACTTC. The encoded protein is CASSVVEGYEQYF.

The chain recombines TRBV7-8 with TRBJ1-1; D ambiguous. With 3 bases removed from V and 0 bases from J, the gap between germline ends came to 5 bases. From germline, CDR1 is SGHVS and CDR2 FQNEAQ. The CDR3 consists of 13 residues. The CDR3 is CASSFDMNTEAFF. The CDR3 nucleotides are TGTGCCAGCAGCTTCGACATGAACACTGAAGCTTTCTTT.

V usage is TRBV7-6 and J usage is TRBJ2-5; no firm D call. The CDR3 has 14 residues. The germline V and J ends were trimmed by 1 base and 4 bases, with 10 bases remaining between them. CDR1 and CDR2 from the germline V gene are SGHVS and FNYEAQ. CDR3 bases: TGTGCCAGCAGCTTAGTTGGCTCAGGAGAGACCCAGTACTTC. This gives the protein CASSLVGSGETQYF.

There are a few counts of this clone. The CDR3, as DNA: TGTGCCAGCAGCAGGGGAGGGGCCGAGACCCAGTACTTC. This translates into CASSRGGAETQYF. V is TRBV6-1 and J is TRBJ2-5; a possible D gene is TRBD2 (7 bases). CDR1 is MNHNS, CDR2 SASEGT, per germline. The V end was cut by 6 bases, the J end by 5 bases, with 13 bases between. There are 13 residues in the CDR3.

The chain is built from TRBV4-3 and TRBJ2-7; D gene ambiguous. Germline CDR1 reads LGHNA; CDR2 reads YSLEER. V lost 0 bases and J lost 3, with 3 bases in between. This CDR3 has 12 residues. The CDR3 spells CASSQDRYEQYF. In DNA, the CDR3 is TGCGCCAGCAGCCAAGATCGCTACGAGCAGTACTTC.

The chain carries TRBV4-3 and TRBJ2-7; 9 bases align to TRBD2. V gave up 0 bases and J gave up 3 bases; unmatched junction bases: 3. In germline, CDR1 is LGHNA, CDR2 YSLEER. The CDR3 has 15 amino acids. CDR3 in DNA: TGCGCCAGCAGCCAAGACCTAGCGGGGATCTACGAGCAGTACTTC. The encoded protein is CASSQDLAGIYEQYF.

CDR3 sequence: CASSGGQADEKLFF. The CDR3 bases are TGTGCCAGCAGTGGAGGACAGGCGGATGAAAAACTGTTTTTT. The chain combines TRBV6-1 with TRBJ1-4; 7 bases match TRBD1. V lost 4 bases to trimming and J lost 6 bases; unmatched junction nucleotides: 5. Germline CDR1 and CDR2: MNHNS and SASEGT. CDR3 length equals 14 residues.

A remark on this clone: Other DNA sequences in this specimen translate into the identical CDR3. The CDR3 region is CASSQDRGYEQYF. The CDR3 DNA is TGCGCCAGCAGCCAAGACAGAGGCTACGAGCAGTACTTC. The rearrangement links TRBV4-3 to TRBJ2-7; D ambiguous. The ends were cut back, 0 bases at V and 3 bases at J, with 6 bases in the middle. Germline V gene data show CDR1 as LGHNA and CDR2 as YSLEER. There are 13 residues in the CDR3.

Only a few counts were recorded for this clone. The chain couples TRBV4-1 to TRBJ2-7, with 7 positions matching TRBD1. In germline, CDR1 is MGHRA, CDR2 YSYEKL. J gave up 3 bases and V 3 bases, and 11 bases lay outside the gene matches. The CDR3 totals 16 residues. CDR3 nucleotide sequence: TGCGCCAGCAGCCATTCCGGGACAGTTAACCTCTACGAGCAGTACTTC. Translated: CASSHSGTVNLYEQYF.

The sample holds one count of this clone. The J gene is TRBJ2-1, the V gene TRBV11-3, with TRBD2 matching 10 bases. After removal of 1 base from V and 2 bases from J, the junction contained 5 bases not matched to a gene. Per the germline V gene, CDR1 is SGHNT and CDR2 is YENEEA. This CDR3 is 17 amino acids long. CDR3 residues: CASSLVPAGGPYNEQFF. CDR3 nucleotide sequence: TGTGCCAGCAGCTTAGTACCAGCGGGAGGGCCCTACAATGAGCAGTTCTTC.

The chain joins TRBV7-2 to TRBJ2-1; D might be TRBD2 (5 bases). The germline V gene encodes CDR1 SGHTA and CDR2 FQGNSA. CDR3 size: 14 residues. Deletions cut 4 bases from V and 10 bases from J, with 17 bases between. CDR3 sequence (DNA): TGTGCCAGCAGCTCGCCCGGGATCTCGGGAGAGCAGTTCTTC. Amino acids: CASSSPGISGEQFF.

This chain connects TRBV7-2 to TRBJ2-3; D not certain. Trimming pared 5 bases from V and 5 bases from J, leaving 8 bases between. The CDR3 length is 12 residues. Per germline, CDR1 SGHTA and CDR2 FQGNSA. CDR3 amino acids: CASSLVEDTQYF. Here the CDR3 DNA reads TGTGCCAGCAGCCTAGTAGAAGATACGCAGTATTTT.

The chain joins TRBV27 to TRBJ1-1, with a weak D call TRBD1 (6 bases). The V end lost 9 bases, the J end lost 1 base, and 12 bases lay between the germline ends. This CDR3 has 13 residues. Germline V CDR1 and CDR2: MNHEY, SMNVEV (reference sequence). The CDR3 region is CASRDTRNTEAFF. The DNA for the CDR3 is TGTGCCAGTCGGGACACCCGGAACACTGAAGCTTTCTTT.

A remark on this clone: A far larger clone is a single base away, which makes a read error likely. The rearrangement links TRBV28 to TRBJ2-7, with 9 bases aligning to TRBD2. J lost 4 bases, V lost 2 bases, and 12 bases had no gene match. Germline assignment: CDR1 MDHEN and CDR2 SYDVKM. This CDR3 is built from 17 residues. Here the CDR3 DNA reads TGTGCCAGCAGTTTACTCGGCCGCGGGGGGGGATTATACGAGCAGTACTTC. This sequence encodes CASSLLGRGGGLYEQYF.

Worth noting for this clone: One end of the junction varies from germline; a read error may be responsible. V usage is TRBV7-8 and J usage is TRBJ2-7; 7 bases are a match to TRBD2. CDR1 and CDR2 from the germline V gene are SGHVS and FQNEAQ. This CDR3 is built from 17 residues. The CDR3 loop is CASSLVGPGLGAYEQYF. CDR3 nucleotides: TGTGCCAGCAGTTTAGTTGGGCCAGGACTAGGCGCCTACGAGCAGTACTTC.

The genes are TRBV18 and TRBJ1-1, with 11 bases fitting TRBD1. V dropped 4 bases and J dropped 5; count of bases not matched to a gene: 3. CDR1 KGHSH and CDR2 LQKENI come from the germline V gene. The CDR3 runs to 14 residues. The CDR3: CASSLRDRGTEAFF. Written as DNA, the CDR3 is TGTGCCAGCTCACTAAGGGACAGGGGGACTGAAGCTTTCTTT.